This T cell receptor beta chain was recovered during a study of T cells in Graves' hyperthyroidism and ophthalmopathy. The CDR3 is made up of 14 amino acids. Deletions cut 11 bases from V and 5 bases from J, with 18 bases between. In germline, CDR1 is SGHAT, CDR2 FQNNGV. This clonotype was counted once. Antigen specificity is unknown. Graves' hyperthyroidism was deemed stable given no ophthalmopathy progression within 18 months. Hyperthyroidism patients were newly diagnosed, had disease duration under 2 months, and were aged 18 to 65 years. The PBMCs had their origin in roughly 9.8 ml of fresh peripheral blood. Amplification of TCR beta CDR3 regions was performed using RNA transcripts as template. HTBI primers drove first-round RT-PCR of the TCR CDR3. TCRdb ran MiXCR on the multiplex PCR reads and lists one entry per CDR3 protein. The data contain under 700,000 distinct CDR3 sequences, 16% of them singletons.

Findings and limits, study-wide: Ophthalmopathy could be told apart from stable hyperthyroidism with a 13 V-J model.

The TCR comes from a woman aged 18-29 years with Graves' hyperthyroidism. The gene calls are TRBV11-2 and TRBJ1-4; D gene unclear. Sequencing was done on a sample of blood. CDR3 amino acids: CAWSTRTGNEKLFF. The CDR3 nucleotides are TGTGCCTGGAGTACCCGGACGGGGAATGAAAAACTGTTTTTT.